This T cell receptor (beta chain) was captured by sequencing in a study of blood T cell repertoires in COVID-19. As for the study in general: Nucleic acid was either cDNA or gDNA, and it came from T cells, B-cell-depleted T cells, or PBMCs.

This clone was seen only a few times. The CDR3 has 16 amino acids. The V gene lost 5 bases and the J gene lost 8 bases, with 27 bases spanning the gap. Germline assignment: CDR1 SQVTM and CDR2 ANQGSEA. Here immunoSEQ multiplex PCR was the method, and the copy in TCRdb shows in-frame clones only, minus some. The data hold over 250,000 clones, with roughly nine tenths observed a single time. The sample consisted of PBMCs or T cells enriched from blood (not recorded which). The chain is built from TRBV29-1 and TRBJ1-2; weak D call: TRBD1 (5 bases). This sequence was found in a woman younger than 35 who had recovered from COVID-19. In DNA form, the CDR3 reads TGCAGCGTTCGTCGAATCGCGGGGACCGCGGTAGGCGGCTACACCTTC. Residues: CSVRRIAGTAVGGYTF. Looking up the rest from reference TRBV29-1 and TRBJ1-2 gives the full variable domain: SAVISQKPSRDICQRGTSLTIQCQVDSQVTMMFWYRQQPGQSLTLIATANQGSEATYESGFVIDKFPISRPNLTFSTLTVSNMSPEDSSIYLCSVRRIAGTAVGGYTFGSGTRLTVV.